This paragraph reports one T cell receptor (beta chain). Its target is not known. The CDR3 spans 12 residues. Germline CDR1 reads SGHNT; CDR2 reads YYREEE (reference sequence). Between the trimmed V and J ends, which lost 0 bases and 9 bases, there was a span of 7 bases. This sample stems from a study of siplizumab effects on memory and regulatory T cells. Assays were performed on 95,000 to 100,000 TCR templates per sample. The data were produced by immunoSEQ multiplex PCR, yet TCRdb's version contains in-frame clones alone and is incomplete. The profile covers 100,000 or so clones, with around 92% appearing a single time and 2.5% to 3% taken by the ten largest. Whole-study findings and limits: Naive T cells, seemingly more diverse than memory cells, seemed major alloresponse contributors. For siplizumab cultures, the suppressive function of their proliferating Tregs was not confirmed.

The material sequenced was CD4+ T cells sorted from blood. This TCR came from a human donor in good health. Some clones in this sample may be carry-over from other donors' samples. The J gene is TRBJ2-1, the V gene TRBV5-4; unclear D gene. DNA of the CDR3: TGTGCCAGCAGCTTGGACTCGAGTGAGCAGTTCTTC. This encodes CASSLDSSEQFF.